This T cell receptor beta chain was captured in a study of OX40 agonist ivuxolimab in advanced cancers. Study-wide findings and caveats: Expanded clones belonging to CD8+ T cells outnumbered, on average, those of CD4+.

The germline V gene has CDR1 SGHTA and CDR2 FQGNSA. V lost 4 bases and J lost 8, with 9 bases in between. The CDR3 sequence is 13 residues long. Repertoires were generated with immunoSEQ multiplex PCR, while TCRdb's copy carries only in-frame clones and drops some. The sample holds around 140,000 clones, approximately 90% seen once. A remark on this clone: Its specificity is unknown.

With autoimmune disease history or systemic immunosuppression, patients were excluded. This TCR derives from an adult with an advanced solid tumor such as melanoma, head and neck, liver or kidney cancer. The chain has TRBV7-2 and TRBJ1-6; D unclear. The sequencing used CD4+ or CD8+ T cells sorted from blood, collected in a trial of the OX40 agonist ivuxolimab. The CDR3 DNA is TGTGCCAGCAGCTCCCTTGGGGATTCACCCCTCCACTTT. Translating it yields CASSSLGDSPLHF.